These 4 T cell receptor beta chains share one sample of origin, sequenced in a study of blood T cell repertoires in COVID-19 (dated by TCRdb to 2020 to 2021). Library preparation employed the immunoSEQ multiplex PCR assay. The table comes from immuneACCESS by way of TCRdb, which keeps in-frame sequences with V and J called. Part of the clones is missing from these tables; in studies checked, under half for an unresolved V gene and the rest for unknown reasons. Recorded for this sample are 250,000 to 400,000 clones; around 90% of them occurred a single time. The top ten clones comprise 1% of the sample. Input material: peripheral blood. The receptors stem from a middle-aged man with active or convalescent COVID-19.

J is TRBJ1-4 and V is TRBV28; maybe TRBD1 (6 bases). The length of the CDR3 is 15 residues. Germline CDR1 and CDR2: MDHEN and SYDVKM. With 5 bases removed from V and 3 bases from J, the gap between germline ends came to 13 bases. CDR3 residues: CASSGAGAANEKLFF. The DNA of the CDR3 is TGTGCCAGCAGTGGGGCAGGGGCAGCTAATGAAAAACTGTTTTTT.

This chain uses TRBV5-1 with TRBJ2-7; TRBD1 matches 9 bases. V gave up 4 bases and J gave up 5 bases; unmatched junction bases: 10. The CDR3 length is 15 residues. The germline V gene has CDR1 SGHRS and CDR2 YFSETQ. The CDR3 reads CASSQTRTGEDEQYF. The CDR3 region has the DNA TGCGCCAGCAGCCAGACTCGGACAGGGGAGGACGAGCAGTACTTC. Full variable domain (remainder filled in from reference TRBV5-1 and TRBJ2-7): KAGVTQTPRYLIKTRGQQVTLSCSPISGHRSVSWYQQTPGQGLQFLFEYFSETQRNKGNFPGRFSGRQFSNSRSEMNVSTLELGDSALYLCASSQTRTGEDEQYFGPGTRLTVT.

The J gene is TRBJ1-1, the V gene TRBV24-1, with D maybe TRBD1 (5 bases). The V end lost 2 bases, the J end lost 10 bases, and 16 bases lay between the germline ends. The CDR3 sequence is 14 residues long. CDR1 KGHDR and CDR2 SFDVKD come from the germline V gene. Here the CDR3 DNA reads TGTGCCACCAGTGATTCAGGGTCCTCAGGTGCAGCTTTCTTT. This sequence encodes CATSDSGSSGAAFF.

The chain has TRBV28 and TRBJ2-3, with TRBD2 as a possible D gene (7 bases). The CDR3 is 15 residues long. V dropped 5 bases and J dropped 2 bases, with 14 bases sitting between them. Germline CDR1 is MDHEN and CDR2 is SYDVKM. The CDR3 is CASSVFGGHTDTQYF. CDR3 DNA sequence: TGTGCCAGCAGTGTGTTCGGGGGGCACACAGATACGCAGTATTTT.